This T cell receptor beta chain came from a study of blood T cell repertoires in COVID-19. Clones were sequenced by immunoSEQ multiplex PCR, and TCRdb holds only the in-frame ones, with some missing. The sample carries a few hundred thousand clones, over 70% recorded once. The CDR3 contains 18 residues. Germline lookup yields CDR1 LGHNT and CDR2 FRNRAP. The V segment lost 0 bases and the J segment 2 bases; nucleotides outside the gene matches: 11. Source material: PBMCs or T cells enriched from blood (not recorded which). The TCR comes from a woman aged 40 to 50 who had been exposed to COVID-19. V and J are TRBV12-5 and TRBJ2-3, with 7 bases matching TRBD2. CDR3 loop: CASGLVIVNRDYTDTQYF. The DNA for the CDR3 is TGTGCTAGTGGTTTGGTAATTGTAAACCGGGACTACACAGATACGCAGTATTTT.